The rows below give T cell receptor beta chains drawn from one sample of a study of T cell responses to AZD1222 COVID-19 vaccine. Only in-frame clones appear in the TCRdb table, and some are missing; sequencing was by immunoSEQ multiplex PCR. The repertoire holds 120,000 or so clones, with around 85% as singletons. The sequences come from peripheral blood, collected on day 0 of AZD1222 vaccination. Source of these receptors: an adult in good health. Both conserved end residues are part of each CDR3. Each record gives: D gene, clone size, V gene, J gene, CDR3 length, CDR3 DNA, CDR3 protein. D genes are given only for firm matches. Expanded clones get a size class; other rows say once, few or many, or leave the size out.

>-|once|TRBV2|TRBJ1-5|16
TGTGCCAGCAGGGTCACACGGTGGGGGGGCAATCAGCCCCAGCATTTT
CASRVTRWGGNQPQHF
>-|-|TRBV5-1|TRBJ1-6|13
TGCGCCAGCAGCTTATCCGATAATTCACCCCTCCACTTT
CASSLSDNSPLHF
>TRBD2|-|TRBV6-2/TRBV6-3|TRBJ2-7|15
TGTGCCAGCAGCCCCCAGGCTAGCGGCATCTACGAGCAGTACTTC
CASSPQASGIYEQYF
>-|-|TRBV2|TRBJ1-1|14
TGTGCCAGCAGTGTGCAGAGCAGTAACACTGAAGCTTTCTTT
CASSVQSSNTEAFF
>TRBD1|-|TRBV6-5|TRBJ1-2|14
TGTGCCAGCAGTAGGGACAGGGTCGGTTATGGCTACACCTTC
CASSRDRVGYGYTF
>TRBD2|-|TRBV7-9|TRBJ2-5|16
TGTGCCAGCAGCTTAAGTAGCGGGAGTTTTGGGGAGACCCAGTACTTC
CASSLSSGSFGETQYF
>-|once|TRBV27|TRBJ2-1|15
TGTGCCAGCAGTTCAGACAGCAGCTCCTACAATGAGCAGTTCTTC
CASSSDSSSYNEQFF
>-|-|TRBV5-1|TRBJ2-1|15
TGCGCCAGCAGCTTGGAGGGAGGAACCTACAATGAGCAGTTCTTC
CASSLEGGTYNEQFF
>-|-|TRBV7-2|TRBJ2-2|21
TGTGCCAGCAGCTTAGCCAAATGGGGGTACAGGGACTCTGGGAACACCGGGGAGCTGTTTTTT
CASSLAKWGYRDSGNTGELFF
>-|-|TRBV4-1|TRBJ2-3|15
TGCGCCAGCAGCCAACGAGGGATAAGCACAGATACGCAGTATTTT
CASSQRGISTDTQYF
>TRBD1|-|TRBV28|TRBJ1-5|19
TGTGCCAGCAGCCCCATCGATGGGACAGGGGGTTTCTGGAATCAGCCCCAGCATTTT
CASSPIDGTGGFWNQPQHF
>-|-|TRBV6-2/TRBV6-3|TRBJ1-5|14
TGTGCCAGCAGTCGGACGGATAGCAATCAGCCCCAGCATTTT
CASSRTDSNQPQHF